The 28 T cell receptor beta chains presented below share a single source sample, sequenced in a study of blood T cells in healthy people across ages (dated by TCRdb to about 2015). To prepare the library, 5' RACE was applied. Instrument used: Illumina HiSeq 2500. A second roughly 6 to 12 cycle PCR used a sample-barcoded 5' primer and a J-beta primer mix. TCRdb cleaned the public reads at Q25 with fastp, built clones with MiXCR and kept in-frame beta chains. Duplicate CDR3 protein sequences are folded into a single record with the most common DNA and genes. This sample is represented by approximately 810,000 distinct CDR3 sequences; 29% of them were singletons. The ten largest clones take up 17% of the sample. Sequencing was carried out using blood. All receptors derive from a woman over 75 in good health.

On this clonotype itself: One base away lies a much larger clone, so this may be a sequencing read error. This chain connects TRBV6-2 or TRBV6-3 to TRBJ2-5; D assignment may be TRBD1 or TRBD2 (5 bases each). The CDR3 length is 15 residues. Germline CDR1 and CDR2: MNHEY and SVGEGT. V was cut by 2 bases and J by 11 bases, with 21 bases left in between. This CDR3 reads CASSYGSGWGNEQYF. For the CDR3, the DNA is TGTGCCAGCAGTTACGGGTCAGGGTGGGGGAATGAGCAGTACTTC.

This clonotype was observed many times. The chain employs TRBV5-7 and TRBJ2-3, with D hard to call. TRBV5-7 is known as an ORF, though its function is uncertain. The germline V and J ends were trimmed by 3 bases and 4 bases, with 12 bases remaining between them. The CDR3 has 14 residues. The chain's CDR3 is CASSSTRIADTQYF. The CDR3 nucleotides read TGTGCCAGCAGCTCCACCCGAATAGCAGATACGCAGTATTTT.

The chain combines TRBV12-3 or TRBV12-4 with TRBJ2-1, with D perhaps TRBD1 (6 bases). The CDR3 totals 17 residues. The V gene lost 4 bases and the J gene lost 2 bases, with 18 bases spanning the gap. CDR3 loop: CASSYRPPGTPYNEQFF. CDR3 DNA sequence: TGTGCCAGCAGTTATCGCCCACCCGGGACACCCTACAATGAGCAGTTCTTC.

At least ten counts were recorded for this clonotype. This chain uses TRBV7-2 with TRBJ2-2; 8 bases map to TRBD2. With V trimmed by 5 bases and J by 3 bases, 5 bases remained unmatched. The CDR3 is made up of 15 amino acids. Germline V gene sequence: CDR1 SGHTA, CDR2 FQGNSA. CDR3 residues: CASSLDGRDTGELFF. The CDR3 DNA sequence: TGTGCCAGCAGCCTGGACGGGAGGGACACCGGGGAGCTGTTTTTT.

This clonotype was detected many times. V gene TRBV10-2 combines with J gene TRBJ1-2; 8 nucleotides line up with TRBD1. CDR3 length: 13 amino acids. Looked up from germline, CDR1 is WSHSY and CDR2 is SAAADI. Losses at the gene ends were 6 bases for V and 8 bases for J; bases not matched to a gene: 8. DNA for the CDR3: TGCGCCAGCAGAGGGGACAGGTCTATCGGCTACACCTTC. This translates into CASRGDRSIGYTF.

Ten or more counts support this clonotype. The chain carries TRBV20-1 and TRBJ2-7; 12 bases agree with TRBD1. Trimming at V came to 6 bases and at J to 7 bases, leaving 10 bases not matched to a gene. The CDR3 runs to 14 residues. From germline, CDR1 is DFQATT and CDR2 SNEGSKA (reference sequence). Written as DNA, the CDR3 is TGCAGTGCCCGGGGACAGGGGGCTTGGGGTGAGCAGTACTTC. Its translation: CSARGQGAWGEQYF.

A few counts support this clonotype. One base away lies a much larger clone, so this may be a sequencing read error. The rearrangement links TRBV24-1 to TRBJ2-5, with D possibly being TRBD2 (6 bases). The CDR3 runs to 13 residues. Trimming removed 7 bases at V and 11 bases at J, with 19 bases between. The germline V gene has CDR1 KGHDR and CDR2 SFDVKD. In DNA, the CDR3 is TGTGCCACCAGAAAGCAGGGAGGACATGAGCAGTACTTC. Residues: CATRKQGGHEQYF.

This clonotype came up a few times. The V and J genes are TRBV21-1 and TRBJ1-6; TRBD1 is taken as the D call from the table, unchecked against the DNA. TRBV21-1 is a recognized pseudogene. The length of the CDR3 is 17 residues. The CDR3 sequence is CASSKEGGLPYNSPLHF. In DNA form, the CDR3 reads TGTGCCAGCAGCAAAGAAGGGGGGCTCCCCTATAATTCACCCCTCCACTTT.

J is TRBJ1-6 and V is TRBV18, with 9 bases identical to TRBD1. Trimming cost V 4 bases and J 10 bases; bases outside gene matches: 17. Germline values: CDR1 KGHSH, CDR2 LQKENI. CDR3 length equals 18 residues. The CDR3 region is CASSLWRWTGEFGSPLHF. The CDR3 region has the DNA TGTGCCAGCTCACTGTGGCGCTGGACAGGGGAGTTCGGCTCACCCCTCCACTTT.

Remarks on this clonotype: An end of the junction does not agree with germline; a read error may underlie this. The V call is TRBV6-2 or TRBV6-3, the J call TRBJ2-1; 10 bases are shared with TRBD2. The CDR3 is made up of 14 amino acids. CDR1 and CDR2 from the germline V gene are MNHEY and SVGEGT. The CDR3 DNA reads TGTGTCAGCAGTTACTCGTCTAGCGGGGGCTTCACGTTCTTC. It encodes CVSSYSSSGGFTFF.

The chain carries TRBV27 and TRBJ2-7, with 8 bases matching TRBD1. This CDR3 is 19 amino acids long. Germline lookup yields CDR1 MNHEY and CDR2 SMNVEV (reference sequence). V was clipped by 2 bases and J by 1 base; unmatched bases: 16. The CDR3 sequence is CASSLMVGQGARNSYEQYF. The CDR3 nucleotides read TGTGCCAGCAGTTTAATGGTGGGGCAGGGGGCGAGAAATTCCTACGAGCAGTACTTC.

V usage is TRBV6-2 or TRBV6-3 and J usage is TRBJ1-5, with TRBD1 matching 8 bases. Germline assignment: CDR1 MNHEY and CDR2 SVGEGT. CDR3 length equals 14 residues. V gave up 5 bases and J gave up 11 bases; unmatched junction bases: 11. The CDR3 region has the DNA TGTGCCAGCAGTGACGGACAGGGTGGGAGGACCCAGCATTTT. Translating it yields CASSDGQGGRTQHF.

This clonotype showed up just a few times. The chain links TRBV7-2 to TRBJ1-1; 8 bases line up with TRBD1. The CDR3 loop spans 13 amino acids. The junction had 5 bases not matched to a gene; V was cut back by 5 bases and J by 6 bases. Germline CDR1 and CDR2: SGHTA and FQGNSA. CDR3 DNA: TGTGCCAGCAGCCAGGACAGGGATGCTGAAGCTTTCTTT. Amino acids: CASSQDRDAEAFF.

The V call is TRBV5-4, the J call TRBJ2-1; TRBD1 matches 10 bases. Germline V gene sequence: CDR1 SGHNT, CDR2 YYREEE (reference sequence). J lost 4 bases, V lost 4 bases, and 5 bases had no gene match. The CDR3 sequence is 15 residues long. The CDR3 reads CASSMDRGTYNEQFF. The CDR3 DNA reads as TGTGCCAGCAGCATGGACAGGGGGACGTACAATGAGCAGTTCTTC.

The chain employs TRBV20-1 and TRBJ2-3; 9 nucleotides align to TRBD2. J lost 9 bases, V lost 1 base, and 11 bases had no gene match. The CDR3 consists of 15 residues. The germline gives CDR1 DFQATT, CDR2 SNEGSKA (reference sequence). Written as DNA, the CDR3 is TGCAGTGCTAGAGGGTCTAGCGGGATTATAGTCACGCAGTATTTT. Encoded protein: CSARGSSGIIVTQYF.

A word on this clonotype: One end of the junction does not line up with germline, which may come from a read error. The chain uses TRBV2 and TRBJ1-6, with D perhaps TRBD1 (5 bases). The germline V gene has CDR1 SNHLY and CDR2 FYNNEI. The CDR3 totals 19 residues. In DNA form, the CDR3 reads TGTGTCAGCAGTGAAAGGGCAGGGATATCTTCCTATTATAATTCACCCCTCCACTTT. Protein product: CVSSERAGISSYYNSPLHF. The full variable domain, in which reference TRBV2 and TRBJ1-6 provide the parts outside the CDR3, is EPEVTQTPSHQVTQMGQEVILRCVPISNHLYFYWYRQILGQKVEFLVSFYNNEISEKSEIFDDQFSVERPDGSNFTLKIRSTKLEDSAMYFCVSSERAGISSYYNSPLHFGNGTRLTVT.

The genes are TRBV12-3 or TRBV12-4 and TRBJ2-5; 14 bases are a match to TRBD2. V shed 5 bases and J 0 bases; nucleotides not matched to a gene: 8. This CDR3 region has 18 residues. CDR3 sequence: CASSPGLAGDLYQETQYF. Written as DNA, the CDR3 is TGTGCCAGCAGTCCGGGACTAGCGGGGGACCTGTACCAAGAGACCCAGTACTTC.

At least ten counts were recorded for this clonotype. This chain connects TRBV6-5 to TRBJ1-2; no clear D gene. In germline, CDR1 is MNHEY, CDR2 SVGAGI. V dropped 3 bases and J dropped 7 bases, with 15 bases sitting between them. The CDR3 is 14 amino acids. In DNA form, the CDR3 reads TGTGCCAGCAGTTATTCCGGTACAGCGGGTGGCTACACCTTC. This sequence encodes CASSYSGTAGGYTF.

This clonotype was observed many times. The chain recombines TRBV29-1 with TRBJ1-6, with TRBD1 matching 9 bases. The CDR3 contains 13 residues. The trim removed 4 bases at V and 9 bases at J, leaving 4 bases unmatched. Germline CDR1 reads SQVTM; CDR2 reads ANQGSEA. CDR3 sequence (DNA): TGCAGCGTTGCCGGGACAGGGCCTTCACCCCTCCACTTT. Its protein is CSVAGTGPSPLHF.

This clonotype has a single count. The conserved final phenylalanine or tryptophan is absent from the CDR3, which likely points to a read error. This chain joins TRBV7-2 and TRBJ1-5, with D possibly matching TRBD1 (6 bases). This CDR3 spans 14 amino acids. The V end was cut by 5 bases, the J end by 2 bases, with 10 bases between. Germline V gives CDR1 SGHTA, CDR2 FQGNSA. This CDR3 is CASSPTGGNQPQHV. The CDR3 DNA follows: TGTGCCAGCAGCCCGACAGGTGGCAATCAGCCCCAGCATGTT.

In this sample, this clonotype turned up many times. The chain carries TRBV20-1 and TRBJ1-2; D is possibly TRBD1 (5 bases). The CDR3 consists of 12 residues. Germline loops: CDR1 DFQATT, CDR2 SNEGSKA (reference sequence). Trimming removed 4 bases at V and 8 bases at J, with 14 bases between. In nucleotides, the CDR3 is TGCAGTGCTAACTCAGGGATACAAGGCTACACCTTC. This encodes CSANSGIQGYTF.

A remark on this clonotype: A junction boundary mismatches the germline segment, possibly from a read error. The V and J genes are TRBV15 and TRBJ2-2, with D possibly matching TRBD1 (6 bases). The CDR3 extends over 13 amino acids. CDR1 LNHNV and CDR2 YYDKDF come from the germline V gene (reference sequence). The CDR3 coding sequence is TGTGCCTCCAGGGGTTCGAACACCGGGGAGCTGTTTTTT. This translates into CASRGSNTGELFF.

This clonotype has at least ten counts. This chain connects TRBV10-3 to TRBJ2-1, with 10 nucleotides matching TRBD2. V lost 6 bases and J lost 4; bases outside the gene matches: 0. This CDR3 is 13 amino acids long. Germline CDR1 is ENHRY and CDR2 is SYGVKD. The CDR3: CAIRLAGYNEQFF. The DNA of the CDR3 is TGTGCCATCAGACTAGCGGGGTACAATGAGCAGTTCTTC.

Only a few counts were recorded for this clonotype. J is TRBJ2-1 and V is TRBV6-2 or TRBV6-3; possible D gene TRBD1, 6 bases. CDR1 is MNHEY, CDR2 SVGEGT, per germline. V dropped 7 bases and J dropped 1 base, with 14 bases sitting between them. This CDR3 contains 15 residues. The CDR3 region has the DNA TGTGCCAGCAAACCCTCCCAGGGGTCCTACAATGAGCAGTTCTTC. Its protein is CASKPSQGSYNEQFF.

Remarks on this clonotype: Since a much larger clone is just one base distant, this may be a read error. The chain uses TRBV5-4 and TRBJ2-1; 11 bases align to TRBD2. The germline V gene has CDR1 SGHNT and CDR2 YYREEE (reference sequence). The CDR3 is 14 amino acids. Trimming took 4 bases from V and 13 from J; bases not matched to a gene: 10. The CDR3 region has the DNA TGTGCCAGCAGCCCGACTAGCGGGGTAGAGACCCAGTTCTTC. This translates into CASSPTSGVETQFF.

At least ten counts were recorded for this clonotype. The CDR3 nucleotides are TGTGCCAGCAGCTTAAGGCGGGAAGAAAACCAAGAGACCCAGTACTTC. This codes for CASSLRREENQETQYF. The chain couples TRBV7-9 to TRBJ2-5, with D perhaps matching TRBD2 (6 bases). The length of the CDR3 is 16 residues. The V and J ends lost 2 bases and 0 bases respectively, with 13 bases between them. The germline CDR1 and CDR2 sequences are SEHNR and FQNEAQ (reference sequence).

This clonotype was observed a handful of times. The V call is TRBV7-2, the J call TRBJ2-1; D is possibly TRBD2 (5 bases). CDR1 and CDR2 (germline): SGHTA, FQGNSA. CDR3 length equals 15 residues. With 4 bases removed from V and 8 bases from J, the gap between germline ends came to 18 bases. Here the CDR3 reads CASSYGVSRGDEQFF. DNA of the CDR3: TGTGCCAGCAGCTACGGGGTGAGCCGTGGGGATGAGCAGTTCTTC.

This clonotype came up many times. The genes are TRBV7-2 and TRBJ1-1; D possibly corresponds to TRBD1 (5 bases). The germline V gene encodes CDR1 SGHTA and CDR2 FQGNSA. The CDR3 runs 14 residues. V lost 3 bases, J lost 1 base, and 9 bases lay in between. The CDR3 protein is CASSFFQGNTEAFF. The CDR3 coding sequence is TGTGCCAGCAGCTTTTTTCAGGGGAACACTGAAGCTTTCTTT.